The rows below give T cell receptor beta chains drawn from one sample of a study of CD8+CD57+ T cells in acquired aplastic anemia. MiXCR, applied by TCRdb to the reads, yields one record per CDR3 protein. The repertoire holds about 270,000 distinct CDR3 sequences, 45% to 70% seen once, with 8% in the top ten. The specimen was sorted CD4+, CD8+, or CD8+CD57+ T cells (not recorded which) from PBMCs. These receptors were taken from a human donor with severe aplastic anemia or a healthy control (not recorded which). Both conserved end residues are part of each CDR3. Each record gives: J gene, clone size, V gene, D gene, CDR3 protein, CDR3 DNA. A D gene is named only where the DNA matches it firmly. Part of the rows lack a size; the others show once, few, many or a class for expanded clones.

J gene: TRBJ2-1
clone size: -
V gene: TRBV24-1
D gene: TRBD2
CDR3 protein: CATSDPRTSGGGHEQFF
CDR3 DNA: TGTGCCACCAGTGACCCTCGGACTAGCGGGGGTGGTCATGAGCAGTTCTTC

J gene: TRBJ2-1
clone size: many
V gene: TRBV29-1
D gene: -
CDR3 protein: CSVERDRRYEQFF
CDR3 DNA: TGCAGCGTTGAGCGGGACAGACGCTATGAGCAGTTCTTC

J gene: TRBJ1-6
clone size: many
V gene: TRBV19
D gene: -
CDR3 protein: CASSQGEDNSPLHF
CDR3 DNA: TGTGCCAGTAGCCAGGGTGAAGATAATTCACCCCTCCACTTT

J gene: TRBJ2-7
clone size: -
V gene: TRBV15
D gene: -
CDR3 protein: CATSRWGETLSTSYEQYF
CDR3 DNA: TGTGCCACCAGCAGATGGGGGGAAACTCTCTCAACATCCTACGAGCAGTACTTC

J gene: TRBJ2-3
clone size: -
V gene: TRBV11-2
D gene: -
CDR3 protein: CASSWVLSDTQYF
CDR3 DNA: TGTGCCAGCAGCTGGGTCCTCTCGGATACGCAGTATTTT

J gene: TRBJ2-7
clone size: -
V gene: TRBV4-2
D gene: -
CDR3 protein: CASSQGRAYKQYF
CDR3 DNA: TGTGCCAGCAGCCAAGGGAGGGCCTACAAGCAGTACTTC

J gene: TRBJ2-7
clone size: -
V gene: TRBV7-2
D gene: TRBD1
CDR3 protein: CASSHGTGDLEQYF
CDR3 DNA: TGTGCCAGCAGTCACGGGACAGGGGATCTCGAGCAGTACTTC

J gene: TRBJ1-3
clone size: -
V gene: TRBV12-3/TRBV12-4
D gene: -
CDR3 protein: CASYRRDFTIYF
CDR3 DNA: TGTGCCAGCTACCGCCGGGATTTCACCATATATTTT

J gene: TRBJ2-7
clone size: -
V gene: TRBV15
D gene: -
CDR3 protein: CATSRDTNGGRYF
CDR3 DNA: TGTGCCACCAGCAGAGATACCAACGGGGGTAGGTACTTC

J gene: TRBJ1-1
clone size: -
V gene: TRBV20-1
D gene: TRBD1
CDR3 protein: CSASGAGGSRAFF
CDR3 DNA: TGCAGTGCTAGTGGGGCAGGGGGCTCCAGAGCTTTCTTT

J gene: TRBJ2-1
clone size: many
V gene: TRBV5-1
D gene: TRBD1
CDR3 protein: CASSLGGTGYANEQFF
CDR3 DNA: TGCGCCAGCAGCTTGGGTGGGACAGGGTATGCCAATGAGCAGTTCTTC

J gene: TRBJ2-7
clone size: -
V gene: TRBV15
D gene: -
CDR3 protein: CATSPRMVGREQYF
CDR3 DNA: TGTGCCACCAGCCCCAGGATGGTGGGGCGCGAGCAGTACTTC

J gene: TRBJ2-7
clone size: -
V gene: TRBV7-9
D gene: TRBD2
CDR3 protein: CASSLSTAGVHEQYF
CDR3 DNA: TGTGCCAGCAGCTTAAGTACGGCGGGAGTACACGAGCAGTACTTC

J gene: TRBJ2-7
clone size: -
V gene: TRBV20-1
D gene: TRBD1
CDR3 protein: CSAQDRAGEQYF
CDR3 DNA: TGCAGTGCCCAGGACAGGGCGGGCGAGCAGTACTTC

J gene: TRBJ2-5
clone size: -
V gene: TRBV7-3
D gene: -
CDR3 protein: CASCRGNGTSGGTQYF
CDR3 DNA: TGTGCCAGCTGTCGGGGGAACGGGACATCTGGGGGGACCCAGTACTTC

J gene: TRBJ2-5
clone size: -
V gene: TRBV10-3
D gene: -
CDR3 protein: CAIRGVQGGETQYF
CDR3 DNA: TGTGCCATCAGAGGGGTCCAGGGGGGAGAGACCCAGTACTTC

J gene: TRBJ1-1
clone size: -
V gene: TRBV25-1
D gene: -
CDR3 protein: CASRGVMNTEAFF
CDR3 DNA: TGTGCCAGCAGAGGGGTGATGAACACTGAAGCTTTCTTT

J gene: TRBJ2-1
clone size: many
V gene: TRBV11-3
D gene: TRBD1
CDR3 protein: CASSLDRVTGGPNNEQFF
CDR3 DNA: TGTGCCAGCAGCTTAGATCGGGTGACAGGGGGCCCAAACAATGAGCAGTTCTTC

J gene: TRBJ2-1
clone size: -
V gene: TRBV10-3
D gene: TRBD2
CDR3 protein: CAIRTSGDEQFF
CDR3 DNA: TGTGCCATCAGGACTAGCGGGGATGAGCAGTTCTTC

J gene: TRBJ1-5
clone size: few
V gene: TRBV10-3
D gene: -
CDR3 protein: CAISERDGVWPQHF
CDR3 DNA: TGTGCCATCAGTGAGCGGGACGGTGTTTGGCCCCAGCATTTT

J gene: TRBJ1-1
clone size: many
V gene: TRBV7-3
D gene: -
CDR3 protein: CASSLTDRTEAFF
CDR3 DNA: TGTGCCAGCAGCTTAACCGATCGTACTGAAGCTTTCTTT

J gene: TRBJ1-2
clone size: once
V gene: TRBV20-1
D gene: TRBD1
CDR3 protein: CSARKTGPRYGYTF
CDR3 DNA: TGCAGTGCTAGAAAGACAGGGCCCCGCTATGGCTACACCTTC

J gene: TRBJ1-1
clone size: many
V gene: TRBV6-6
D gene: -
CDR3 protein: CASTMGQLNTEAFF
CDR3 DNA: TGTGCCAGCACCATGGGACAACTGAACACTGAAGCTTTCTTT

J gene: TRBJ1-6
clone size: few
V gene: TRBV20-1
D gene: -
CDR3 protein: CSARDLQESNSPLHF
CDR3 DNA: TGCAGTGCTAGAGATCTCCAGGAGTCGAATTCACCCCTCCACTTT

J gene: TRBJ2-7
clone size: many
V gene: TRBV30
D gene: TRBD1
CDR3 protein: CASRRWDSNNYEQYF
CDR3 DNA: TGTGCCTCCCGCCGCTGGGACAGCAACAACTACGAGCAGTACTTC

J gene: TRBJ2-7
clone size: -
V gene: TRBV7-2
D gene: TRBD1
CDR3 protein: CASSSQTGGSYEQYF
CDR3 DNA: TGTGCCAGCAGCTCGCAGACAGGGGGTTCCTACGAGCAGTACTTC

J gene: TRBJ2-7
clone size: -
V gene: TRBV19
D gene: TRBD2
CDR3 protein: CASSNGGGSEQYF
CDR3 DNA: TGTGCCAGTTCAAATGGGGGGGGGAGTGAGCAGTACTTC

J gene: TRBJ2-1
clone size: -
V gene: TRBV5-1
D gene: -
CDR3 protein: CASSLGTVMGLNEQFF
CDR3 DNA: TGCGCCAGCAGCTTAGGGACGGTCATGGGGCTCAATGAGCAGTTCTTC

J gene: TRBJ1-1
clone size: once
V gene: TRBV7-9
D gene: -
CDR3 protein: CASSLSTVNTEAFF
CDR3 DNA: TGTGCCAGCAGCTTGAGTACGGTGAACACTGAAGCTTTCTTT

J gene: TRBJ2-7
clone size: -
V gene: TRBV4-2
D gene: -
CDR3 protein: CASSQETVYYEQYF
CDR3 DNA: TGTGCCAGCAGCCAAGAGACAGTATACTACGAGCAGTACTTC

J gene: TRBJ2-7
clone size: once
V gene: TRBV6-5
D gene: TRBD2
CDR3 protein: CASSPGGTSGHEQYF
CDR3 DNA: TGTGCCAGCAGCCCCGGGGGGACTAGCGGGCACGAGCAGTACTTC

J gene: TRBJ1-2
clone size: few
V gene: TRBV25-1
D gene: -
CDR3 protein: CASSESVGRESFSYGYTF
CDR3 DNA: TGTGCCAGCAGTGAATCGGTGGGCAGGGAATCCTTTAGCTATGGCTACACCTTC

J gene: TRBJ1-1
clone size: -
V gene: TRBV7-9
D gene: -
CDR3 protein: CASSLKPMGTEAFF
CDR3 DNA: TGTGCCAGCAGCTTAAAGCCTATGGGGACTGAAGCTTTCTTT

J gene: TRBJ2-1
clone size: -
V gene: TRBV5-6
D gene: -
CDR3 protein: CASSLADEQFF
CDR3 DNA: TGTGCCAGCAGCTTGGCGGATGAGCAGTTCTTC

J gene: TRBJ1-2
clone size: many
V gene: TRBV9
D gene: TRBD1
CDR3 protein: CASSVGDRGIYGYTF
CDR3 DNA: TGTGCCAGCAGCGTAGGGGACAGGGGTATTTATGGCTACACCTTC

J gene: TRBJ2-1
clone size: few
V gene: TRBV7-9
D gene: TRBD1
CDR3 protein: CASSQGQGASNEQFF
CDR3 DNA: TGTGCCAGCAGCCAAGGACAGGGGGCAAGCAATGAGCAGTTCTTC

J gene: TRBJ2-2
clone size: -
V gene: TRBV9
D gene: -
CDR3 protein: CTSSPFGANTGELVF
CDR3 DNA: TGTACCAGCAGCCCCTTTGGGGCGAACACCGGGGAGCTGGTTTTT

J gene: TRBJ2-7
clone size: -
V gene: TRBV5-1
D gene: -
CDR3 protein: CASSSMSSSYEQYF
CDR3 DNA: TGTGCCAGCAGCTCTATGTCCAGCTCCTACGAGCAGTACTTC

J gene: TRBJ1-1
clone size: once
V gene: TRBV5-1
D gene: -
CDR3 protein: CASSLDEGTTGAFF
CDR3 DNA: TGCGCCAGCAGCTTGGATGAGGGGACTACCGGCGCTTTCTTT

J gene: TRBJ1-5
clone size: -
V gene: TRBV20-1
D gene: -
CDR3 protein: CSAREGGAGNQPQHF
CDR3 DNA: TGCAGTGCTAGAGAAGGAGGGGCAGGGAATCAGCCCCAGCATTTT

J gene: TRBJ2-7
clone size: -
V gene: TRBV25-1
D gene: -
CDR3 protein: CASSVGAYEQYF
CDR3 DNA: TGTGCCAGCAGTGTCGGGGCCTACGAGCAGTACTTC

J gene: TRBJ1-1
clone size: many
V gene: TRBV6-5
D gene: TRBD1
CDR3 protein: CASSYRGQANTEAFF
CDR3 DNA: TGTGCCAGCAGCTATCGGGGACAGGCTAACACTGAAGCTTTCTTT

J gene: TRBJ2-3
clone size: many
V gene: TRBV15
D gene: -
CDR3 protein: CATSRGGKDTQYF
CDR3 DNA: TGTGCCACCAGCAGAGGAGGCAAAGATACGCAGTATTTT

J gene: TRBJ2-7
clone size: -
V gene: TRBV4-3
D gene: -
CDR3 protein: CASSQWDRSYEQYF
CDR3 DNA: TGCGCCAGCAGCCAATGGGACCGTTCTTACGAGCAGTACTTC

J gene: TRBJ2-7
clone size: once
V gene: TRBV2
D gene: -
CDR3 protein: CASSGGQPTPYEQYF
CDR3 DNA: TGTGCCAGCAGCGGTGGACAGCCAACCCCCTACGAGCAGTACTTC

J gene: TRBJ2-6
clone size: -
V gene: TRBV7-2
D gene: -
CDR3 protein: CASDSSGANVLTF
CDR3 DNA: TGTGCCAGCGACAGCTCTGGGGCCAACGTCCTGACTTTC

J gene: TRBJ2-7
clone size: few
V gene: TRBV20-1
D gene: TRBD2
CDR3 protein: CSARASGLGSYEQYF
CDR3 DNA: TGCAGTGCTAGAGCCAGCGGACTAGGTTCGTACGAGCAGTACTTC

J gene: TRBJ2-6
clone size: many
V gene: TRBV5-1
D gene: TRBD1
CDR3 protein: CASSLVQGVGANVLTF
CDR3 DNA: TGCGCCAGCAGCTTAGTTCAGGGGGTTGGGGCCAACGTCCTGACTTTC

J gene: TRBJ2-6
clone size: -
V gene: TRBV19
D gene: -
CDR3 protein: CASSNRGHRTNVLTF
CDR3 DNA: TGTGCCAGTAGTAACCGGGGGCATAGGACCAACGTCCTGACTTTC

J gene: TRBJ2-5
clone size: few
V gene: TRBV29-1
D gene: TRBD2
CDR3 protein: CSVVGREETQYF
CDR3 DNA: TGCAGCGTTGTCGGGAGGGAAGAGACCCAGTACTTC

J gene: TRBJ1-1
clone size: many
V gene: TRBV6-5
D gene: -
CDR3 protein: CASSYSWGAITEAFF
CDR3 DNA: TGTGCCAGCAGTTACTCATGGGGGGCGATCACTGAAGCTTTCTTT

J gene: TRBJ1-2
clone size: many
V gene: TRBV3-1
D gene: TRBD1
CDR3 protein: CASSQGRDRVGYGYTF
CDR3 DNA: TGTGCCAGCAGCCAAGGCCGGGACAGGGTTGGGTATGGCTACACCTTC

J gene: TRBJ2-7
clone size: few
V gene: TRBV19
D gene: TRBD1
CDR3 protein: CASSTGQGLYEQYF
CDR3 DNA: TGTGCCAGTAGTACGGGACAGGGACTCTACGAGCAGTACTTC

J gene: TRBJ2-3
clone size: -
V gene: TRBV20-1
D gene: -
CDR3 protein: CSAKWPSTDTQYF
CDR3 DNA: TGCAGTGCTAAGTGGCCAAGCACAGATACGCAGTATTTT